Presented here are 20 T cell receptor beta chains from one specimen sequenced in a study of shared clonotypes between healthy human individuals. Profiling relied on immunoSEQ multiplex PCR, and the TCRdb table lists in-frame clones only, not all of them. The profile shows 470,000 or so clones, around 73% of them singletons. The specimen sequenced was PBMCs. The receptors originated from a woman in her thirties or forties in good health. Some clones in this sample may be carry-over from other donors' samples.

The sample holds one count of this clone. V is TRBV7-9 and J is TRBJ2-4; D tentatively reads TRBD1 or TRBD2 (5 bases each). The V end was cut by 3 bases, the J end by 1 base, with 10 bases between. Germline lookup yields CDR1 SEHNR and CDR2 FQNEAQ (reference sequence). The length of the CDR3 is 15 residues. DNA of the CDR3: TGTGCCAGCAGCTTTGGGACCCCGGCCAAAAACATTCAGTACTTC. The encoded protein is CASSFGTPAKNIQYF.

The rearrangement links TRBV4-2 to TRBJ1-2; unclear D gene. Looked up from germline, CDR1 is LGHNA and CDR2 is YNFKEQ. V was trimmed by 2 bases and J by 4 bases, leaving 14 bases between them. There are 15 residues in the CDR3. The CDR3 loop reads CASSQQLAESYGYTF. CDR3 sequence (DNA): TGTGCCAGCAGCCAACAGCTAGCAGAAAGCTATGGCTACACCTTC.

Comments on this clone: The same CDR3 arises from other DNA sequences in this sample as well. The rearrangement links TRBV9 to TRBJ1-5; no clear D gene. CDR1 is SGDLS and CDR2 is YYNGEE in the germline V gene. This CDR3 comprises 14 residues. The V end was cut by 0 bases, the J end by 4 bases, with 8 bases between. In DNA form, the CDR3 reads TGTGCCAGCAGCGTAGGGGGAGGGAATCAGCCCCAGCATTTT. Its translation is CASSVGGGNQPQHF.

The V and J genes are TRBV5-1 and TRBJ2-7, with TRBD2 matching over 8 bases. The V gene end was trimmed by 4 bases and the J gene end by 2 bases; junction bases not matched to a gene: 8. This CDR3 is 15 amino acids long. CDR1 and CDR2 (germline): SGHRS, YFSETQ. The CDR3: CASSPLAGPTYEQYF. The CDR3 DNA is TGCGCCAGCAGCCCATTAGCGGGACCCACCTACGAGCAGTACTTC.

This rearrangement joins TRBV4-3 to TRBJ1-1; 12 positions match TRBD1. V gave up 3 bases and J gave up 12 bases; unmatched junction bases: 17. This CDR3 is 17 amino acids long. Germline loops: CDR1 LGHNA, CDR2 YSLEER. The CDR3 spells CASSQYLRDRGRDAPFF. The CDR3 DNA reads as TGCGCCAGCAGCCAGTACCTCCGGGACAGGGGGCGCGATGCACCTTTCTTT.

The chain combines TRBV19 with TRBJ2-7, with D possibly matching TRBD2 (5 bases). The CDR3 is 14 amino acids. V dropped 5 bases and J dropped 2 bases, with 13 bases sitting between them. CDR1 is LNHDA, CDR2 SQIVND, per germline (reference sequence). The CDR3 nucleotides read TGTGCCAGTAGTCTCTCAGCGGAAACCTACGAGCAGTACTTC. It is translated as CASSLSAETYEQYF.

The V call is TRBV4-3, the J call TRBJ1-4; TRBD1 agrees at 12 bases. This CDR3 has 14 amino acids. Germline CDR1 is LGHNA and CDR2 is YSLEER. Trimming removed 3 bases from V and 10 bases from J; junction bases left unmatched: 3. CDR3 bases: TGCGCCAGCAGCCAGGGACAGGGGGCCGGAAAACTGTTTTTT. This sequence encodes CASSQGQGAGKLFF.

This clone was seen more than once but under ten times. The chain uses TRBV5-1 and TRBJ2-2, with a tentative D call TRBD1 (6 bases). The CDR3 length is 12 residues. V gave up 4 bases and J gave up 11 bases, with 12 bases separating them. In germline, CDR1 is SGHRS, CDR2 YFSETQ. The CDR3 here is CASSADSGELFF. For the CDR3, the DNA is TGCGCCAGCAGCGCGGACAGCGGCGAGCTGTTTTTT.

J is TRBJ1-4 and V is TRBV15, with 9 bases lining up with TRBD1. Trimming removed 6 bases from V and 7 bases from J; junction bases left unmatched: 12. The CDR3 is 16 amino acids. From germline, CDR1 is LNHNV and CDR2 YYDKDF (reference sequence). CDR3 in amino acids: CATSPHGGDRVEKLFF. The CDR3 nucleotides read TGTGCCACCAGTCCCCACGGAGGGGACAGGGTTGAAAAACTGTTTTTT.

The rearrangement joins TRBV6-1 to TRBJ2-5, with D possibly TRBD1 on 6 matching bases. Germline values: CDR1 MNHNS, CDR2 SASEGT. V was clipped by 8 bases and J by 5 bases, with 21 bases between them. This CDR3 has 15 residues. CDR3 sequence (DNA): TGTGCCAGCCAAGAGGGGGACGCCTTAGGGGAGACCCAGTACTTC. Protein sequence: CASQEGDALGETQYF.

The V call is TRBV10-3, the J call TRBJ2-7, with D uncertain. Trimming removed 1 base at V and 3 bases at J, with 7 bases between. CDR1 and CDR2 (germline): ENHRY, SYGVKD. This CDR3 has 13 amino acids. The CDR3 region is CAISELLGYEQYF. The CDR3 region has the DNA TGTGCCATCAGTGAGTTGCTAGGCTACGAGCAGTACTTC.

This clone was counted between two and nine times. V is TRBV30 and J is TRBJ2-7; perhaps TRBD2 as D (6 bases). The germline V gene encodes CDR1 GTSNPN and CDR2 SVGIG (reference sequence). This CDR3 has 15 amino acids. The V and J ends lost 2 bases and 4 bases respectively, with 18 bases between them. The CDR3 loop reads CAWSRSGSVGYEQYF. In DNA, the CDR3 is TGTGCCTGGAGTCGGAGCGGGTCGGTGGGTTACGAGCAGTACTTC.

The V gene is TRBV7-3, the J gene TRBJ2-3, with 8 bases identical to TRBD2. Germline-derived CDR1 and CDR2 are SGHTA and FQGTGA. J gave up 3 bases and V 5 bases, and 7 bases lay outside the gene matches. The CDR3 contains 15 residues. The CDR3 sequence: CASSPNPGGTDTQYF. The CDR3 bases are TGTGCCAGCAGCCCGAATCCGGGAGGGACAGATACGCAGTATTTT.

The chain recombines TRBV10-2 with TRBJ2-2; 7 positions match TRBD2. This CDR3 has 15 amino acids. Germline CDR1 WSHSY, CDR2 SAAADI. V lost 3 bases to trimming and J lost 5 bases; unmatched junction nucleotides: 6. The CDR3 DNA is TGCGCCAGCAGTGATCCGGGAGGCGGAACCGGGGAGCTGTTTTTT. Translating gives CASSDPGGGTGELFF.

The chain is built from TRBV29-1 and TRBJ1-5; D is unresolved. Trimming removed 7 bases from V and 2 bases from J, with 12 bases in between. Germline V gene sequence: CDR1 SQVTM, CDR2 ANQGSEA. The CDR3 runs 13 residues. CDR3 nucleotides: TGCAGCGCACTCATTGTAGGCAATCAGCCCCAGCATTTT. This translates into CSALIVGNQPQHF.

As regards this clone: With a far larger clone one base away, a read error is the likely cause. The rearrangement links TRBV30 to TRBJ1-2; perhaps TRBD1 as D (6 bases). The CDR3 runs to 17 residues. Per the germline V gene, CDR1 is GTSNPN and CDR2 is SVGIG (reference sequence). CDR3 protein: CAWISPGTRGRGYCYTF. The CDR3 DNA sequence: TGTGCCTGGATCTCTCCGGGGACCAGGGGTCGGGGCTATTGCTACACCTTC.

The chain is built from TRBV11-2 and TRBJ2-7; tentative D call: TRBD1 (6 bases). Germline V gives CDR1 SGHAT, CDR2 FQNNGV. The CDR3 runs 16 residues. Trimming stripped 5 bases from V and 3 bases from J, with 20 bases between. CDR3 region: CASSPLGQQPDYEQYF. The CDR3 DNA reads TGTGCCAGCAGCCCCCTAGGACAGCAACCAGACTACGAGCAGTACTTC.

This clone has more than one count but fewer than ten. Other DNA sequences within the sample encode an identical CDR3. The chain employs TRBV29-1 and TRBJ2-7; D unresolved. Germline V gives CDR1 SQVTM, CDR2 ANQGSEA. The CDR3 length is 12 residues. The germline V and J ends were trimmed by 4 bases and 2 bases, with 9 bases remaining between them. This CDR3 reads CSVGVGTYEQYF. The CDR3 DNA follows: TGCAGCGTTGGGGTCGGTACCTACGAGCAGTACTTC.

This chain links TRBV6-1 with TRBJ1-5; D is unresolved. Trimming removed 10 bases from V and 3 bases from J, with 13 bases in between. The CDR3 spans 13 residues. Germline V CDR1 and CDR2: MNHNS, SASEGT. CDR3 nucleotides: TGTGCCACCCAGTATACCCCCAATCAGCCCCAGCATTTT. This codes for CATQYTPNQPQHF.

The CDR3 DNA sequence: TGCAGCGTGGAGACTAGCGGGATCGATGAGCAGTTCTTC. It is translated as CSVETSGIDEQFF. The gene calls are TRBV29-1 and TRBJ2-1; 11 nucleotides align to TRBD2. CDR3 length: 13 amino acids. In germline, CDR1 is SQVTM, CDR2 ANQGSEA. V shed 6 bases and J 8 bases; nucleotides not matched to a gene: 6.